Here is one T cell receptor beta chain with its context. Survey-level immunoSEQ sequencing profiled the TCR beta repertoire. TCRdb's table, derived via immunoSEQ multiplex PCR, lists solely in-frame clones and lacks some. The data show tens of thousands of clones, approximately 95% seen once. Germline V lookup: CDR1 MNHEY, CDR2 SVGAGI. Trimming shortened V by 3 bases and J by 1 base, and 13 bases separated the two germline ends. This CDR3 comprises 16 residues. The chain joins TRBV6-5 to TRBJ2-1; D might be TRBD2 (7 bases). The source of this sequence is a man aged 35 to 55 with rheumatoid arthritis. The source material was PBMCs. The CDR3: CASSYLGGPSYNEQFF. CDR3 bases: TGTGCCAGCAGTTATTTGGGGGGGCCATCCTACAATGAGCAGTTCTTC.